The entry that follows covers one T cell receptor beta chain sequence. The assay was immunoSEQ multiplex PCR, and TCRdb's table has in-frame clones only and misses some. Of roughly 180,000 clones in the sample, approximately 90% were seen once. The data originate from a study of T cell responses to AZD1222 COVID-19 vaccine. This receptor was identified in an adult in good health. The sequencing used peripheral blood, collected on day 0 of AZD1222 vaccination.

In DNA, the CDR3 is TGTGCCAGCAGCCTAAGACGGGAAAAAAATTCACCCCTCCACTTT. Residues: CASSLRREKNSPLHF. The V gene is TRBV4-2, the J gene TRBJ1-6; no clear D gene. Trimming removed 4 bases at V and 7 bases at J, with 14 bases between. The CDR3 consists of 15 residues. The V gene's germline CDR1 is LGHNA and CDR2 YNFKEQ.